The 3 T cell receptor beta chains in this list originate from one sample, sequenced in a study of post-analysis software for immune sequencing data. Whole-study results and caveats: With TRBV5-6, TRBV5-1 and TRBV20-1 included, about 5 TRBV segments were more frequent in patients than in controls.

Unique molecular identifiers had been added to the TCR beta cDNA libraries. TCRdb redid the calling of the PCR reads with MiXCR, one entry per CDR3 protein. The profile shows 750,000 to 900,000 distinct CDR3 sequences, 40% to 55% of them singletons. These receptors have no known antigen. Material for sequencing was blood. The receptors were sampled from a girl aged 10 to 17 with multiple sclerosis.

The chain is built from TRBV20-1 and TRBJ1-2, with D perhaps matching TRBD1 (6 bases). CDR1 and CDR2 (germline): DFQATT, SNEGSKA (reference sequence). CDR3 length: 13 residues. The V end was cut by 6 bases, the J end by 4 bases, with 15 bases between. CDR3 sequence (DNA): TGCAGTGCCACACCGGGGGCCGGCTATGGCTACACCTTC. This translates into CSATPGAGYGYTF.

The CDR3 sequence is CASSEAPLKLAKNIQYF. The CDR3 nucleotides are TGTGCCAGCAGTGAAGCCCCTCTCAAGTTAGCCAAAAACATTCAGTACTTC. The chain uses TRBV2 and TRBJ2-4; D remains ambiguous. Trimming took off 0 bases at V and 0 bases at J, with 12 bases between the two ends. Germline values: CDR1 SNHLY, CDR2 FYNNEI. The CDR3 is made up of 17 amino acids. The full variable domain, its missing parts supplied by reference TRBV2 and TRBJ2-4, is EPEVTQTPSHQVTQMGQEVILRCVPISNHLYFYWYRQILGQKVEFLVSFYNNEISEKSEIFDDQFSVERPDGSNFTLKIRSTKLEDSAMYFCASSEAPLKLAKNIQYFGAGTRLSVL.

V is TRBV7-2 and J is TRBJ2-1; 10 nucleotides line up with TRBD2. V lost 3 bases and J lost 13; bases outside the gene matches: 15. The V gene's germline CDR1 is SGHTA and CDR2 FQGNSA. The length of the CDR3 is 16 residues. The CDR3 nucleotides read TGTGCCAGCAGCTTTCCTAGCGGGAGATCCTGGTCTGCCCAGTTCTTC. Protein: CASSFPSGRSWSAQFF.